These 10 T cell receptor beta chains share one sample of origin, sequenced in a study of OX40 agonist ivuxolimab in advanced cancers. Produced via immunoSEQ multiplex PCR; TCRdb's table is partial and in-frame only. The data hold tens of thousands of clones, with nearly 85% observed a single time. The input for sequencing was CD4+ or CD8+ T cells sorted from blood, taken in a trial of the OX40 agonist ivuxolimab. Receptors originate from an adult with an advanced solid tumor such as melanoma, head and neck, liver or kidney cancer.

The rearrangement uses TRBV5-1 and TRBJ2-1; TRBD2 aligns across 15 bases. In germline, CDR1 is SGHRS, CDR2 YFSETQ. The V segment lost 4 bases and the J segment 4 bases; nucleotides outside the gene matches: 6. This CDR3 contains 17 residues. DNA for the CDR3: TGCGCCAGCAGCCTGCGGACTAGCGGGAGGGATTACAATGAGCAGTTCTTC. Residues: CASSLRTSGRDYNEQFF.

The chain employs TRBV6-5 and TRBJ1-5, with 10 bases identical to TRBD1. CDR3 length equals 14 residues. Trimming removed 6 bases from V and 4 bases from J; junction bases left unmatched: 3. CDR1 MNHEY and CDR2 SVGAGI come from the germline V gene. CDR3 region: CASSSGQGNQPQHF. The DNA of the CDR3 is TGTGCCAGCAGCTCGGGACAGGGGAATCAGCCCCAGCATTTT.

V and J are TRBV12-5 and TRBJ2-1, with D perhaps TRBD1 or TRBD2 (5 bases each). CDR1 is LGHNT, CDR2 FRNRAP, per germline. Trimming cost V 4 bases and J 2 bases, with 9 bases left between them. CDR3 size: 14 residues. In DNA form, the CDR3 reads TGTGCTAGTGGTTCAGGGACGGCCTACAATGAGCAGTTCTTC. Protein sequence: CASGSGTAYNEQFF.

The DNA of the CDR3 is TGCAGCGTCGCGGGGTCGGAAAGTGAAGCTTTCTTT. Translation: CSVAGSESEAFF. This chain uses TRBV29-1 with TRBJ1-1; D remains unclear. This CDR3 is built from 12 residues. V was pared by 6 bases and J by 7 bases, with 15 bases between. Germline V gene data show CDR1 as SQVTM and CDR2 as ANQGSEA. Together with reference TRBV29-1 and TRBJ1-1, the CDR3 gives the full variable domain: SAVISQKPSRDICQRGTSLTIQCQVDSQVTMMFWYRQQPGQSLTLIATANQGSEATYESGFVIDKFPISRPNLTFSTLTVSNMSPEDSSIYLCSVAGSESEAFFGQGTRLTVV.

This clone has more than one count but fewer than ten. The chain couples TRBV5-1 to TRBJ1-2; D possibly corresponds to TRBD1 (5 bases). Germline V lookup: CDR1 SGHRS, CDR2 YFSETQ. The CDR3 length is 13 residues. The ends were cut back, 0 bases at V and 7 bases at J, with 10 bases in the middle. The DNA of the CDR3 is TGCGCCAGCAGCTTGGCAGGGTTAAGTGGCTACACCTTC. Translation: CASSLAGLSGYTF.

This clone was recorded a few times. J is TRBJ2-3 and V is TRBV9, with D hard to call. V was clipped by 1 base and J by 2 bases, with 8 bases between them. Germline assignment: CDR1 SGDLS and CDR2 YYNGEE. The CDR3 spans 14 residues. CDR3: CASSVNIPTDTQYF. For the CDR3, the DNA is TGTGCCAGCAGCGTAAATATTCCCACAGATACGCAGTATTTT.

The V and J genes are TRBV5-1 and TRBJ1-6; D possibly corresponds to TRBD1 (5 bases). Germline CDR1 is SGHRS and CDR2 is YFSETQ. The V gene lost 0 bases and the J gene lost 10 bases, with 11 bases spanning the gap. The CDR3 is made up of 14 amino acids. CDR3 protein: CASSLAGGDSPLHF. The CDR3, as DNA: TGCGCCAGCAGCTTGGCCGGGGGAGACTCACCCCTCCACTTT.

CDR3 amino acids: CASKFRGNTEAFF. CDR3 DNA sequence: TGTGCCAGCAAATTCAGGGGGAACACTGAAGCTTTCTTT. The chain uses TRBV6-6 and TRBJ1-1; possible D gene TRBD1, 6 bases. V was cut by 7 bases and J by 1 base, with 10 bases left in between. The CDR3 is made up of 13 amino acids. Per germline, CDR1 MNHNY and CDR2 SVGAGI (reference sequence).

This chain connects TRBV29-1 to TRBJ2-4; D possibly corresponds to TRBD2 (7 bases). The CDR3 sequence is 17 residues long. CDR1 is SQVTM and CDR2 is ANQGSEA in the germline V gene. The ends were cut back, 6 bases at V and 1 base at J, with 22 bases in the middle. The CDR3 nucleotides read TGCAGCGTCCTTGGCGCTGTGGGGGGGCAGGCCAAAAACATTCAGTACTTC. It yields the protein CSVLGAVGGQAKNIQYF.

The chain is built from TRBV4-1 and TRBJ1-4; maybe TRBD1 (6 bases). The CDR3 covers 16 residues. V lost 1 base, J lost 5 bases, and 14 bases lay in between. The germline V gene encodes CDR1 MGHRA and CDR2 YSYEKL. Here the CDR3 reads CASSQGSQGLNEKLFF. The CDR3 DNA follows: TGCGCCAGCAGCCAAGGGTCCCAGGGGCTGAATGAAAAACTGTTTTTT.